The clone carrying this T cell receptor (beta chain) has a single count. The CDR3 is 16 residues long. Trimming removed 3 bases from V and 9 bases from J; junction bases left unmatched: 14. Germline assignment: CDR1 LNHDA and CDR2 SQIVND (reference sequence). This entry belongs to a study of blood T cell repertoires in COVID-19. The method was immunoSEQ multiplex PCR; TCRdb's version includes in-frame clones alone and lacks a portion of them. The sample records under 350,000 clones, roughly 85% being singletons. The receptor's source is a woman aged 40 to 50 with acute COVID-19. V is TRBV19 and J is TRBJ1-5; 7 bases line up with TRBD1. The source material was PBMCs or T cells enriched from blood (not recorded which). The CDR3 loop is CASSIYRGQFSGPQHF. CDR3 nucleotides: TGTGCCAGTAGTATTTACCGGGGACAGTTCAGCGGGCCCCAGCATTTT.